This T cell receptor (beta chain) is drawn from a study of cytotoxic CD8 clonotypes in ibrutinib-treated CLL. Overall study context: The authors obtained response samples at a median of around eleven months of treatment, range 6 to 36. Study outcomes and limitations: Clonality correlated strongly with circulating CD8+ T cells and exceeded age-matched healthy donors at baseline. Public clonotypes proved infrequent, and on treatment they shrank or remained steady.

About this clone itself: Its antigen remains unknown.

The data were produced by immunoSEQ multiplex PCR, yet TCRdb's version contains in-frame clones alone and is incomplete. This sample carries some 92,000 clones, around 77% of them seen once, and the ten largest clones take 20% to 25%. Frozen-stored PBMCs produced about 2 micrograms of genomic DNA for TCR beta libraries. Looked up from germline, CDR1 is SGDLS and CDR2 is YYNGEE. This CDR3 has 14 residues. Trimming took 2 bases from V and 3 from J, leaving 9 bases between them. The starting material was PBMCs, obtained after 24 months of ibrutinib treatment. V and J are TRBV9 and TRBJ1-5, with D perhaps matching TRBD1 (6 bases). This receptor was obtained from a human donor with chronic lymphocytic leukemia. CDR3 region: CASSVGQHNQPQHF. In DNA form, the CDR3 reads TGTGCCAGCAGCGTTGGACAGCACAATCAGCCCCAGCATTTT.